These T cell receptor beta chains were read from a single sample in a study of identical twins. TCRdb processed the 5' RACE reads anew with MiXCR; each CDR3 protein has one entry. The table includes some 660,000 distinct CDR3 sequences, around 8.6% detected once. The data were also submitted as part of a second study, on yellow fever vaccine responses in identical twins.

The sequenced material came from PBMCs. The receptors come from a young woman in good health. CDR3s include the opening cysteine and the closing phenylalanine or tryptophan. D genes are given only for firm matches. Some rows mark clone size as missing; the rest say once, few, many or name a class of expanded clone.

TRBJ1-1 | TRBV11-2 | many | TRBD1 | TGTGCCAGCAGCCCCCGAAGTTCGGGTAAAGGGGGCGCGAATCGGACGGCTTTCTTT | CASSPRSSGKGGANRTAFF
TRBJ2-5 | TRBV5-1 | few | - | TGCGCCAGCAGCTTGGAAGGTTGGAGACAAGAGACCCAGTACTTC | CASSLEGWRQETQYF
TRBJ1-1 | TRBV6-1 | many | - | TGTGCCAGCAGTACCACGGCCGCCAAGGGAGCTTTCTTT | CASSTTAAKGAFF
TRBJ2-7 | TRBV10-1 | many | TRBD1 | TGCGCCAGCAGGGGGACAGGGAACCACGAGCAGTACTTC | CASRGTGNHEQYF
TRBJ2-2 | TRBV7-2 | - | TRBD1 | TGTGCCAGCAGCCTTCGGACAGGGGATCACGGGGAGCTGTTTTTT | CASSLRTGDHGELFF
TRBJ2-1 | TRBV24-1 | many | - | TGTGCCACCAGTGACCAAGCCCCGGCAGCCGGTCCCTACAATGAGCAGTTCTTC | CATSDQAPAAGPYNEQFF
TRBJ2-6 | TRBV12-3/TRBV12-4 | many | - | TGTGCCAGCAGAGGAAACAGGGTAGGAGGGGCCAACGTCCTGACTTTC | CASRGNRVGGANVLTF
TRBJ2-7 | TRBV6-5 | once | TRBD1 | TGTGCCAGCAGTTACGGGACAGGGGGCAAGTACGAGCAGTACTTC | CASSYGTGGKYEQYF
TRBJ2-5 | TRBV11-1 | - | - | TGTGCCAGCAGCCCTACAAGATTGGAGACAGGCACGTACCAAGAGACCCAGTACTTC | CASSPTRLETGTYQETQYF
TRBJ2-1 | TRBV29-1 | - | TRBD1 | TGCAGCGTTGGTGGACAGGCGGGGTTCTTC | CSVGGQAGFF
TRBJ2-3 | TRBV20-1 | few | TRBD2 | TGCAGTGCCAATACCTTACTAGCGGGGGACACAGATACGCAGTATTTT | CSANTLLAGDTDTQYF
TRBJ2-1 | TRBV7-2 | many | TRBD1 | TGTGCCAGCAGCTATCGCGGGACAGGATCTTACAATGAGCAGTTCTTC | CASSYRGTGSYNEQFF
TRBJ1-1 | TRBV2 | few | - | TGTGCCAGCAGTGAACAGGGGTTGAGCACTGAAGCTTTCTTT | CASSEQGLSTEAFF
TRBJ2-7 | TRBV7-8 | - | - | TGTGCCAGCAGCTTACAGTACCGGGACAAGAACTACGAGCAGTACTTC | CASSLQYRDKNYEQYF
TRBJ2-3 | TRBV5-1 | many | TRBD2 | TGCGCCAGCAGCCTAGGACTAGCGGGAAAGACCGCAGATACGCAGTATTTT | CASSLGLAGKTADTQYF
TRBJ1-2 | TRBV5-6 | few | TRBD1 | TGTGCCAGCAGCTTGACCCAGGGGGTCCGAAGGAACTATGGCTACACCTTC | CASSLTQGVRRNYGYTF
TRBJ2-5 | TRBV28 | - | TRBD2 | TGTGCCAGCAGTTCCCGAAAAGCGGGGGGGGAGACCCAGTACTTC | CASSSRKAGGETQYF
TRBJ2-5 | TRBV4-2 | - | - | TGTGCCAGCAGCCAAGATCTAGGCGCTAGCATCCATCAGTGCTTC | CASSQDLGASIHQCF
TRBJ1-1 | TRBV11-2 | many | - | TGTGCCAGCAGCCCCATCGGCCGGCAGGGGATAAACACTGAAGCTTTCTTT | CASSPIGRQGINTEAFF
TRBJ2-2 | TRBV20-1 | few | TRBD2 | TGCAGTGCTAGACCTGGCGGGAGGAACACCGGGGAGCTGTTTTTT | CSARPGGRNTGELFF
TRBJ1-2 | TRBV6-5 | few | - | TGTGCCAGCAGTTACTCGGTCAGCATGGGATTCTATGGCTACACCTTC | CASSYSVSMGFYGYTF
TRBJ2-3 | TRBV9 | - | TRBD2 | TGTGCCAGCAGCGTAGGAGTCGCTGGACTAGGAGAGCAGTATTTT | CASSVGVAGLGEQYF
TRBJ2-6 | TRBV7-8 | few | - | TGTGCCAGCAGCTTAGAGGTGCGGGCGGGGGCCAACGTCCTGACTTTC | CASSLEVRAGANVLTF
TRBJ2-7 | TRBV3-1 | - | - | TGTGCCAGCAGCCAAGCGATGACGGGACTCGTGACCTACGAGCAGTACTTC | CASSQAMTGLVTYEQYF
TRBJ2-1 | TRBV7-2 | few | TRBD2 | TGTGCCAGCAGCCAGGGACTAGCGGGCCGGTCGGAGCAGTTCTTC | CASSQGLAGRSEQFF
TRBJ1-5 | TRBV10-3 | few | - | TGTGCCATCAGTGAGTCTGGGGGGTTCCAGCCCCAGCATTTT | CAISESGGFQPQHF
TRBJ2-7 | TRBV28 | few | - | TGTGCCAGTACAGGCTCCCCCTCCTACGAGCAGTACTTC | CASTGSPSYEQYF
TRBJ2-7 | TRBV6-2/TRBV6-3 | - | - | TGTGCCAGCAGCAAATTACGGGTCGAGCAGTACTTC | CASSKLRVEQYF
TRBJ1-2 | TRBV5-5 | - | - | TGTGCCAGCAGCTTGGAGGTCAGCTCCTATGGAGGCTACACCTTC | CASSLEVSSYGGYTF
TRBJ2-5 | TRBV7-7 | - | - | TGTGCTAGCAGCTTAGAGTTGGGGGGACAGCGGGCAGAGACCCAGTACTTC | CASSLELGGQRAETQYF
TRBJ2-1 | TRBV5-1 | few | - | TGCGCCAGCAGCTTGGGGCCGGAAAAGTTCTTC | CASSLGPEKFF
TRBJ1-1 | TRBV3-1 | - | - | TGTGCCAGCAGCCAGGAAGGACTGTCTAGGGCTTTCTTT | CASSQEGLSRAFF
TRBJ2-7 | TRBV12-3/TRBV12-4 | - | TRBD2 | TGTGCCAGCAGTTTTTGGGAGGGCCGGAACGAGCAGTACTTC | CASSFWEGRNEQYF
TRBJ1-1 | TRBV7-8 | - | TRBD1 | TGTGCCAGCAGCCCTTTCTCCGGGACAGGGAGTCTATCTGAAGCTTTCTTT | CASSPFSGTGSLSEAFF
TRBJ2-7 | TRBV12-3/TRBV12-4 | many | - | TGTGCCAGCAGCATCATGAAAGGTTCGCAGGAGCAGTACTTC | CASSIMKGSQEQYF